The T cell receptor (beta chain) described here comes from a study of CD8 T cells in Susac syndrome. With random hexamers, 0.5 to 1 ug RNA was reverse transcribed. immunoSEQ multiplex PCR amplified TCR beta CDR3 across 54 Vbeta, 13 Jbeta. Each CDR3 protein gets one entry after TCRdb re-called the immunoSEQ multiplex PCR reads with MiXCR. The sample has under 550,000 distinct CDR3 sequences, 85% to 90% seen once. Trimming took 0 bases from V and 7 from J, leaving 5 bases between them. The V gene's germline CDR1 is SGHRS and CDR2 YFSETQ. The CDR3 runs 12 residues. Sequencing of TCR beta was carried out in blood CD8+ and CD4+ T cells. Negative isolation yielded CD8+ and CD4+ T cells; FACS enriched TEMRA cells.

The clonotype originates from a human donor with multiple sclerosis. Sequencing was done on a sample of CD8+ T cells from PBMCs. V gene TRBV5-1 combines with J gene TRBJ2-1; D is undetermined. The CDR3 sequence is CASSLVANEQFF. CDR3 sequence (DNA): TGCGCCAGCAGCTTGGTAGCTAATGAGCAGTTCTTC.